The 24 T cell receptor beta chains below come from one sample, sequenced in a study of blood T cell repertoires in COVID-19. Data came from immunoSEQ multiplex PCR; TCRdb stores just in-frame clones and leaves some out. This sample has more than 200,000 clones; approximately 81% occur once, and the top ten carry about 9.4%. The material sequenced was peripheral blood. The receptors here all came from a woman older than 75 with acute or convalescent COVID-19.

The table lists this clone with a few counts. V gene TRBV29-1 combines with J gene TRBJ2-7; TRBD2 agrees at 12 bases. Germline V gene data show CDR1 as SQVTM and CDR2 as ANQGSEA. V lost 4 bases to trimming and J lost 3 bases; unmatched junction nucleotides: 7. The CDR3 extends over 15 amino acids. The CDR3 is CSVGSTTSGSYEQYF. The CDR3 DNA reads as TGCAGCGTTGGATCCACGACTAGCGGGAGCTACGAGCAGTACTTC.

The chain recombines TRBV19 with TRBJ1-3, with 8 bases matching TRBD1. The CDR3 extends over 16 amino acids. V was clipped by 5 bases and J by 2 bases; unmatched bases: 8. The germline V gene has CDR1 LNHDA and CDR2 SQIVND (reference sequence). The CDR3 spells CASSAGTGRAGNTIYF. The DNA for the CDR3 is TGTGCCAGTAGTGCCGGGACAGGTCGGGCTGGAAACACCATATATTTT.

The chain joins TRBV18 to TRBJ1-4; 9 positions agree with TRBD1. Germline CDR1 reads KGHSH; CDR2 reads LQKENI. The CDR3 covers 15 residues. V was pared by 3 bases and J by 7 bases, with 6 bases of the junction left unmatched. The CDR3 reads CASSPWDRVGEKLFF. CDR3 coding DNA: TGTGCCAGCTCACCGTGGGACAGGGTCGGTGAAAAACTGTTTTTT.

The chain's CDR3 is CASSLVAGQPSSGNTIYF. CDR3 nucleotide sequence: TGTGCCAGCAGCTTAGTAGCAGGACAGCCCAGCTCTGGAAACACCATATATTTT. V and J are TRBV7-2 and TRBJ1-3; weak D call: TRBD1 (6 bases). Between the trimmed V and J ends, which lost 1 base and 0 bases, there was a span of 16 bases. Germline V CDR1 and CDR2: SGHTA, FQGNSA. The CDR3 loop spans 18 amino acids.

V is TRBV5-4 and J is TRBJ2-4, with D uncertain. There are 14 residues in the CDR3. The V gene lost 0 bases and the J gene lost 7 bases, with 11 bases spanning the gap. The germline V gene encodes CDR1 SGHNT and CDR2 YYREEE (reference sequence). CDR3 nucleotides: TGTGCCAGCAGCTTGGCCTCAGAGCGCAACATTCAGTACTTC. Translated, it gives CASSLASERNIQYF.

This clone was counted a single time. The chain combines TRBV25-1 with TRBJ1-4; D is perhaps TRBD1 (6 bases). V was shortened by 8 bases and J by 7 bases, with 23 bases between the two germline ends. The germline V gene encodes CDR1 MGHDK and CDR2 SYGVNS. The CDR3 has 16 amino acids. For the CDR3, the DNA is TGTGCCAGCGCAGTCCAGGGGAGCTCGAGTGGTGAAAAACTGTTTTTT. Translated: CASAVQGSSSGEKLFF.

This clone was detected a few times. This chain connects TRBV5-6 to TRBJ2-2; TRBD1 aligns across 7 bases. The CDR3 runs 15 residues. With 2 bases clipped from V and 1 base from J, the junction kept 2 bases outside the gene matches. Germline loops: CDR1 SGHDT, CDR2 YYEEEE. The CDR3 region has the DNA TGTGCCAGCAGCTTAGGGGACAGGAACACCGGGGAGCTGTTTTTT. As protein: CASSLGDRNTGELFF.

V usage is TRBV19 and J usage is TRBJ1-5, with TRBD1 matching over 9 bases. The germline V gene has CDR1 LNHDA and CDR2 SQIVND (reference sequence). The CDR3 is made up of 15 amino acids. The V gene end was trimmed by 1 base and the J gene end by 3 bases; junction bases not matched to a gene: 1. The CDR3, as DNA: TGTGCCAGTAGTATAGGGGACAGGGACAATCAGCCCCAGCATTTT. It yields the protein CASSIGDRDNQPQHF.

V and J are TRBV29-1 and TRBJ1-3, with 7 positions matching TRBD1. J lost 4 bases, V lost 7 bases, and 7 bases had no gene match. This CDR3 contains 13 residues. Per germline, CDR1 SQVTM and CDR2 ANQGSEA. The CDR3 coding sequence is TGCAGCGCCGACGACAGGGTCGGAAACACCATATATTTT. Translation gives CSADDRVGNTIYF.

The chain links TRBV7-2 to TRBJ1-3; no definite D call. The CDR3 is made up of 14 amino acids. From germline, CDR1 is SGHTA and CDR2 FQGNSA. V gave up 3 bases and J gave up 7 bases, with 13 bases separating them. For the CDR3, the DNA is TGTGCCAGCAGCTTCACTGATACCGCGAACACCATATATTTT. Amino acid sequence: CASSFTDTANTIYF. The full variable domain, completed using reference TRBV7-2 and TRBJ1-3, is GAGVSQSPSNKVTEKGKDVELRCDPISGHTALYWYRQSLGQGLEFLIYFQGNSAPDKSGLPSDRFSAERTGGSVSTLTIQRTQQEDSAVYLCASSFTDTANTIYFGEGSWLTVV.

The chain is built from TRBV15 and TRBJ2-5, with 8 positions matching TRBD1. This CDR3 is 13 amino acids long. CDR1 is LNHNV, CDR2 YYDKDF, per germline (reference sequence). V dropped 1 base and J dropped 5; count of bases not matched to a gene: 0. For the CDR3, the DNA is TGTGCCACCAGCAGAGGACAGGGGGAGACCCAGTACTTC. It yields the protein CATSRGQGETQYF.

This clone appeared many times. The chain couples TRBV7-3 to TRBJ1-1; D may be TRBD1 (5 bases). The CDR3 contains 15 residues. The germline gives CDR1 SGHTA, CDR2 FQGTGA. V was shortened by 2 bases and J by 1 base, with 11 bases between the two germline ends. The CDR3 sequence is CASSLQGRANTEAFF. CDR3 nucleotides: TGTGCCAGCAGCTTACAGGGCAGGGCGAACACTGAAGCTTTCTTT.

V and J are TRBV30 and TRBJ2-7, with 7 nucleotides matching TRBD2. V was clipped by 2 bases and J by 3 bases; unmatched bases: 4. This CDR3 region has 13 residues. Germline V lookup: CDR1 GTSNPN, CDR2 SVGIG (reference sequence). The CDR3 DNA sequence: TGTGCCTGGAGTTGGGAGGGTTTCTACGAGCAGTACTTC. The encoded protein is CAWSWEGFYEQYF.

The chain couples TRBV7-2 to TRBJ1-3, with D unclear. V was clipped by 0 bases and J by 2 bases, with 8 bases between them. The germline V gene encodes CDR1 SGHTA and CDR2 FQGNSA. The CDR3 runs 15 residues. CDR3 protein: CASSLAGAAGNTIYF. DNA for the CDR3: TGTGCCAGCAGCTTAGCAGGAGCAGCTGGAAACACCATATATTTT.

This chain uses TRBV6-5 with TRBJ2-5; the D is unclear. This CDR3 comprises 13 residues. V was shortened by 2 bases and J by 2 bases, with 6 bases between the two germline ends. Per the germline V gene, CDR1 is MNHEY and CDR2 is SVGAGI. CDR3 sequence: CASSYGQQETQYF. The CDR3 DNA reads TGTGCCAGCAGTTACGGGCAGCAAGAGACCCAGTACTTC.

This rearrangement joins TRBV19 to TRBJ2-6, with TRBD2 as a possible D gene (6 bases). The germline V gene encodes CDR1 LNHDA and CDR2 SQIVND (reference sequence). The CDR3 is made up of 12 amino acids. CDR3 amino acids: CAAGSGANVLTF. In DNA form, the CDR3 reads TGTGCGGCGGGGTCCGGGGCCAACGTCCTGACTTTC. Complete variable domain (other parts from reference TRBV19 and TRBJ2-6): DGGITQSPKYLFRKEGQNVTLSCEQNLNHDAMYWYRQDPGQGLRLIYYSQIVNDFQKGDIAEGYSVSREKKESFPLTVTSAQKNPTAFYLCAAGSGANVLTFGAGSRLTVL.

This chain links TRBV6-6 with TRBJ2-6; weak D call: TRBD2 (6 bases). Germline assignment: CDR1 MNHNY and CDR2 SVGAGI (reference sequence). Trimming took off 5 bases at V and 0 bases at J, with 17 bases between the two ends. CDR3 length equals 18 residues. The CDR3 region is CASSRRGGVLSGANVLTF. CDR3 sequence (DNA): TGTGCCAGCAGTCGGCGGGGCGGGGTTCTCTCTGGGGCCAACGTCCTGACTTTC.

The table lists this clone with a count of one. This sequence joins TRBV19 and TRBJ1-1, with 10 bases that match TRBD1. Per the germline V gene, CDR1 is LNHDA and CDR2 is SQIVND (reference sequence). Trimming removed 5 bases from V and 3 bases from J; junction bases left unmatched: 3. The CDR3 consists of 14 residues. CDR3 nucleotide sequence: TGTGCCAGTAGTGGACAGGGGGTCTACACTGAAGCTTTCTTT. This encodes CASSGQGVYTEAFF.

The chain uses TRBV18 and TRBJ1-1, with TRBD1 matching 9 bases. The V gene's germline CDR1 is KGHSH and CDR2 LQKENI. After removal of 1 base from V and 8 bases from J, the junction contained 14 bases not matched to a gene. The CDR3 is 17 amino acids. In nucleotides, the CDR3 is TGTGCCAGCTCACCACTGGCACCGGGACAGGGTAATTCCGAAGCTTTCTTT. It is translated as CASSPLAPGQGNSEAFF.

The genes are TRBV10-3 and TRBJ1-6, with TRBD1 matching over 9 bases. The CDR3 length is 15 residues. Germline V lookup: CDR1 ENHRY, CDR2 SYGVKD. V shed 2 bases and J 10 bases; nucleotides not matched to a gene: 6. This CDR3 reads CAISEPGQGGSPLHF. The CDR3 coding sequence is TGTGCCATCAGTGAGCCGGGACAGGGCGGGTCACCCCTCCACTTT.

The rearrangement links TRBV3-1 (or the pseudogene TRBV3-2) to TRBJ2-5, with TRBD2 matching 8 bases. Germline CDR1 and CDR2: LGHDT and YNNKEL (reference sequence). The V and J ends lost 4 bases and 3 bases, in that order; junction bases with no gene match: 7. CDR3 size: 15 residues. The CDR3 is CASSLTGTREETQYF. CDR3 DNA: TGTGCCAGCAGCCTAACCGGGACTAGGGAAGAGACCCAGTACTTC.

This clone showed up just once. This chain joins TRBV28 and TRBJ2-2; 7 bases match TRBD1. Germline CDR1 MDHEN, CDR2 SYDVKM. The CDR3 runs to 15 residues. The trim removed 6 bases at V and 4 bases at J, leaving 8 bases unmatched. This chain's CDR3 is CASSLTGSVTGELFF. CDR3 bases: TGTGCCAGCAGCCTGACAGGGTCAGTCACCGGGGAGCTGTTTTTT.

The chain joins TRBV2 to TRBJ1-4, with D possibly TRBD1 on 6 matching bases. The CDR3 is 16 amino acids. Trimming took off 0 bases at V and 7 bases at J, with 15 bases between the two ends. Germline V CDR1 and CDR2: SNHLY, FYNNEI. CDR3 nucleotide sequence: TGTGCCAGCAGTGAAGCTCTGGGGGCAGGCGGTGAAAAACTGTTTTTT. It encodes CASSEALGAGGEKLFF.

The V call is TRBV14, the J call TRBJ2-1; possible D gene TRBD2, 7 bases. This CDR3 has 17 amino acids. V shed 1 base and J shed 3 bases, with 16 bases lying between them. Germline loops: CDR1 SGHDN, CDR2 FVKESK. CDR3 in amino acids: CASSQAVAGAIYNEQFF. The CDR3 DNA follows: TGTGCCAGCAGCCAAGCCGTGGCGGGGGCCATCTACAATGAGCAGTTCTTC.